This T cell receptor (beta chain) was profiled in a study of response to subunit inactivated influenza vaccine. Findings and caveats of the study: Authors proposed each seasonal influenza vaccination draws in few new T cells.

One entry per CDR3 protein, called by TCRdb with MiXCR from the RT-PCR reads. The repertoire holds about 540,000 distinct CDR3 sequences, with 14% as singletons. This clonotype was detected only a few times. Its antigen is not identified. The CDR3 is made up of 13 amino acids. The V and J ends lost 3 bases and 3 bases respectively, with 9 bases between them. This sequence was found in a man in his fifties who received an inactivated influenza vaccine. The rearrangement joins TRBV12-3 or TRBV12-4 to TRBJ2-7; D is unresolved. The sample here was PBMCs from blood, taken roughly 13 days after vaccination. CDR3 DNA: TGTGCCAGCAGTTTGACTGAATTCTACGAGCAGTACTTC. This sequence encodes CASSLTEFYEQYF.